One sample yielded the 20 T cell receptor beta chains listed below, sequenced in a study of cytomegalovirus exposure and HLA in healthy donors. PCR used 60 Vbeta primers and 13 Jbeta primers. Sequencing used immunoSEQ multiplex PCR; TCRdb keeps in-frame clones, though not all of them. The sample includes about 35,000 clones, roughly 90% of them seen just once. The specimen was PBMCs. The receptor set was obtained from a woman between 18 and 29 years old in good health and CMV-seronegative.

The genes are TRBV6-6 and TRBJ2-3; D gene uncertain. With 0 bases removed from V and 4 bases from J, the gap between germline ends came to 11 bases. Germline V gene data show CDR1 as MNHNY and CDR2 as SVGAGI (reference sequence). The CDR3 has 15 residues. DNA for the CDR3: TGTGCCAGCAGTTACTCGATGGGTGGGCCAGATACGCAGTATTTT. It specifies CASSYSMGGPDTQYF.

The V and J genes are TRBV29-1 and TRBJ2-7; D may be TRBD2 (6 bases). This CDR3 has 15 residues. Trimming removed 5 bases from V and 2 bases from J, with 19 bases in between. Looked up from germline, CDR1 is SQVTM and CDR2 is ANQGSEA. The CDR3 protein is CSVNGALGGTYEQYF. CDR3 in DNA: TGCAGCGTTAACGGGGCCTTGGGGGGTACCTACGAGCAGTACTTC.

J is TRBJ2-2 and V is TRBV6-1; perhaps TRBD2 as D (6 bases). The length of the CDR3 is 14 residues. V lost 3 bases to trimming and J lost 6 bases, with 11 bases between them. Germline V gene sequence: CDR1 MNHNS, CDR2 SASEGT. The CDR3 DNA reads TGTGCCAGCAGTGATTTTCGGAGGGCCGGGGAGCTGTTTTTT. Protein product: CASSDFRRAGELFF.

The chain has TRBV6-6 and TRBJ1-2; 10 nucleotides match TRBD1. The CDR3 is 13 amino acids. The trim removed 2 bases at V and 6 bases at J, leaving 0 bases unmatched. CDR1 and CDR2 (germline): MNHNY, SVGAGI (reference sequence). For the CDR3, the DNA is TGTGCCAGCAGTTACGACAGGGGGCATGGCTACACCTTC. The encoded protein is CASSYDRGHGYTF.

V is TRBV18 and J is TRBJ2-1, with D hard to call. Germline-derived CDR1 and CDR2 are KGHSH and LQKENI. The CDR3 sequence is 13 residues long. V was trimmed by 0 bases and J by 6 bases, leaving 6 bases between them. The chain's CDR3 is CASSPPSLNEQFF. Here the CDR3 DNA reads TGTGCCAGCTCACCACCTTCACTCAATGAGCAGTTCTTC.

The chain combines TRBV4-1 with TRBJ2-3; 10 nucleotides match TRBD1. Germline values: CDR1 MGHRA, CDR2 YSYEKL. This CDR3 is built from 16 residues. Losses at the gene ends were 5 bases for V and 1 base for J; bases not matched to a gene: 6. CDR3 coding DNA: TGCGCCAGCAGCTACCCCGGGACAGGGGGCACAGATACGCAGTATTTT. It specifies CASSYPGTGGTDTQYF.

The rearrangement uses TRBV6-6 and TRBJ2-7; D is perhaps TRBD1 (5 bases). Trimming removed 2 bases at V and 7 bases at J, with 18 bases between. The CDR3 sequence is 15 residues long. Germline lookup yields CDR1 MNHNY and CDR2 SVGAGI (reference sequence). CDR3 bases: TGTGCCAGCAGTTACAAACAGGCCAGCTACGATGAGCAGTACTTC. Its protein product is CASSYKQASYDEQYF.

In DNA, the CDR3 is TGCGCCAGCTATGGGGGGGCTGAGCAGTTCTTC. Translation gives CASYGGAEQFF. J is TRBJ2-1 and V is TRBV5-1, with D possibly TRBD2 on 7 matching bases. Germline V lookup: CDR1 SGHRS, CDR2 YFSETQ. With 7 bases removed from V and 9 bases from J, the gap between germline ends came to 11 bases. The CDR3 covers 11 residues.

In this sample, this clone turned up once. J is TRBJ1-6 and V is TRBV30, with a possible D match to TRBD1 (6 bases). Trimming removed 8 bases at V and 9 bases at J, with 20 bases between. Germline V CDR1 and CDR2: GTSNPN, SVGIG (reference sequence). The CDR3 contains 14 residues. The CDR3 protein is CASEGERKGSPLHF. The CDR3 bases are TGTGCCAGCGAGGGGGAGCGTAAAGGTTCACCCCTCCACTTT.

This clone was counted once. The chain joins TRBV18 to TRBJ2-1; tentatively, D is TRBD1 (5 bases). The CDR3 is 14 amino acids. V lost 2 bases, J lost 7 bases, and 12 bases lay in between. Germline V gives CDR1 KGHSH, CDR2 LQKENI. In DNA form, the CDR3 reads TGTGCCAGCTCACCAGATGGGGCGGCAAATGAGCAGTTCTTC. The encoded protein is CASSPDGAANEQFF. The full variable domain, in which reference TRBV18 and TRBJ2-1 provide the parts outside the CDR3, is NAGVMQNPRHLVRRRGQEARLRCSPMKGHSHVYWYRQLPEEGLKFMVYLQKENIIDESGMPKERFSAEFPKEGPSILRIQQVVRGDSAAYFCASSPDGAANEQFFGPGTRLTVL.

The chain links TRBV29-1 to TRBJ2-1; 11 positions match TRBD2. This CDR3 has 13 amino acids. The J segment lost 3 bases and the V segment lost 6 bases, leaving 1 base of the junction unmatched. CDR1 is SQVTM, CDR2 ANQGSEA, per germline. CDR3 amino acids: CSVGTSGYNEQFF. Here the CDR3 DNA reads TGCAGCGTGGGGACTAGCGGCTACAATGAGCAGTTCTTC.

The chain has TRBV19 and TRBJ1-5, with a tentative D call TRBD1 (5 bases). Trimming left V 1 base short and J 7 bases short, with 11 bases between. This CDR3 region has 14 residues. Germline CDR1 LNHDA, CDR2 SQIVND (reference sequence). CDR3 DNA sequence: TGTGCCAGTAGTATAGCGGGCACAGGACAGCCCCAGCATTTT. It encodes CASSIAGTGQPQHF.

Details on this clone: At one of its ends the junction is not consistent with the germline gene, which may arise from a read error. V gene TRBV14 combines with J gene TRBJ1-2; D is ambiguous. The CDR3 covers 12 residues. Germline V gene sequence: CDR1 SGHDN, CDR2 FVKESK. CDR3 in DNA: TGTGCCAGCAGCCTGGGCCGCTATAGCTACACCTTC. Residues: CASSLGRYSYTF.

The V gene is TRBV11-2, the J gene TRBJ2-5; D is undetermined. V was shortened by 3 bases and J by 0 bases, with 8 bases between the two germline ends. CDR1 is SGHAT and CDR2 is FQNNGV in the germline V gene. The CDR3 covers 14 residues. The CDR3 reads CASSFFSYQETQYF. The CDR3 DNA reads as TGTGCCAGCAGCTTCTTCTCGTACCAAGAGACCCAGTACTTC.

The DNA of the CDR3 is TGTGCCAGCAGGGGGAGTTGGGAGACCCAGTACTTC. Translated, it gives CASRGSWETQYF. V usage is TRBV28 and J usage is TRBJ2-5, with a possible D match to TRBD2 (5 bases). The CDR3 runs to 12 residues. CDR1 is MDHEN, CDR2 SYDVKM, per germline. V dropped 6 bases and J dropped 5 bases, with 10 bases sitting between them.

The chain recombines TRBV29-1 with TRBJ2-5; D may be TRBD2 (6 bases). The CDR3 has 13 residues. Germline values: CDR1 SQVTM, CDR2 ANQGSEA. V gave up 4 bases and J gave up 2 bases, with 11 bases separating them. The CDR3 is CSVATGRQETQYF. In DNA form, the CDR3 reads TGCAGCGTTGCGACGGGGAGGCAAGAGACCCAGTACTTC.

Written as DNA, the CDR3 is TGCGCCAGCAGCTTGGCCGGGGGAAATCAGCCCCAGCATTTT. It is translated as CASSLAGGNQPQHF. The chain combines TRBV5-1 with TRBJ1-5; D may be TRBD1 (5 bases). The CDR3 sequence is 14 residues long. The V gene's germline CDR1 is SGHRS and CDR2 YFSETQ. Trimming pared 0 bases from V and 4 bases from J, leaving 8 bases between.

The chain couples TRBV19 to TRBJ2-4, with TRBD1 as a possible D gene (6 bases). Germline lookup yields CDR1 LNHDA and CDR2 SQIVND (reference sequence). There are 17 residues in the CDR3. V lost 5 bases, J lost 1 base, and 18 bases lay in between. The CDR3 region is CASSPKAIQGAKNIQYF. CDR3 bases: TGTGCCAGTAGTCCAAAAGCTATACAGGGCGCCAAAAACATTCAGTACTTC.

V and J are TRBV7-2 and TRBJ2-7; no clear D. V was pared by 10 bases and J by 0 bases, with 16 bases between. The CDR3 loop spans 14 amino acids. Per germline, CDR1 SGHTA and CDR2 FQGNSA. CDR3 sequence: CATVERINSYEQYF. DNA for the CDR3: TGTGCCACCGTAGAGAGGATAAACTCCTACGAGCAGTACTTC. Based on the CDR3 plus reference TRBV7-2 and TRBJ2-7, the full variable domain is GAGVSQSPSNKVTEKGKDVELRCDPISGHTALYWYRQSLGQGLEFLIYFQGNSAPDKSGLPSDRFSAERTGGSVSTLTIQRTQQEDSAVYLCATVERINSYEQYFGPGTRLTVT.

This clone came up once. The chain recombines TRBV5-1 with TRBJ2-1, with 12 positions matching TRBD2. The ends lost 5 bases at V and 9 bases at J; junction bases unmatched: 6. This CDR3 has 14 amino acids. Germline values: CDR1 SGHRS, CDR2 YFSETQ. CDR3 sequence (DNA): TGCGCCAGCAGTCGACTAGCGGGAGAAGGTGAGCAGTTCTTC. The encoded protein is CASSRLAGEGEQFF.